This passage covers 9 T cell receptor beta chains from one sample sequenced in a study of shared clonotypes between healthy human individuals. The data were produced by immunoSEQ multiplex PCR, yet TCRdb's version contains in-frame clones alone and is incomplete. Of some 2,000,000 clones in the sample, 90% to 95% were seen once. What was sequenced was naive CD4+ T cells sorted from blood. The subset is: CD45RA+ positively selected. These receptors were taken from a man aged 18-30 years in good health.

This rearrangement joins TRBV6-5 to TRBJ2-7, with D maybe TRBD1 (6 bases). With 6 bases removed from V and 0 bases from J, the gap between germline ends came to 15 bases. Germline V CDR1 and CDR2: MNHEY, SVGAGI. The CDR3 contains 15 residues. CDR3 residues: CASSLQGFSSYEQYF. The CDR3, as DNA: TGTGCCAGCAGCTTACAGGGCTTCAGCTCCTACGAGCAGTACTTC.

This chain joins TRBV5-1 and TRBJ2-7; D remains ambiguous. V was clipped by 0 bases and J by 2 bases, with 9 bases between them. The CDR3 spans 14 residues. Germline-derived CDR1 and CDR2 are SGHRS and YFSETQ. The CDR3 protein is CASSLVGPTYEQYF. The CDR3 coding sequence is TGCGCCAGCAGCTTGGTCGGACCAACCTACGAGCAGTACTTC.

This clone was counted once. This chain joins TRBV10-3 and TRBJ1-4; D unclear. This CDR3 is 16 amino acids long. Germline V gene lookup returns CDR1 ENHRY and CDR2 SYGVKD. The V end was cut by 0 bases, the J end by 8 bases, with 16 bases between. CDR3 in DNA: TGTGCCATCAGTGAGTCTTCGGCCGCTCGGGAGGAAAAACTGTTTTTT. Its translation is CAISESSAAREEKLFF.

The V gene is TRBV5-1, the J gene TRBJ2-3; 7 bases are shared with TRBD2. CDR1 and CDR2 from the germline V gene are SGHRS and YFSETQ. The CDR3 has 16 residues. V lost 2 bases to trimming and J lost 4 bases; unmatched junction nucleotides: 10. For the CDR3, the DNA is TGCGCCAGCAGCTTAGGGCTAGCGGTCGAATCAGATACGCAGTATTTT. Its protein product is CASSLGLAVESDTQYF.

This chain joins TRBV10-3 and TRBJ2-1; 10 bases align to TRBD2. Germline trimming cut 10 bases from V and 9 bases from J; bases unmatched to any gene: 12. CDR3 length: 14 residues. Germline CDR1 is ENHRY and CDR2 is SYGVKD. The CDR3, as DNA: TGTGCCACCGACGAAGCGGGAGGGGCCAGTGAGCAGTTCTTC. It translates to CATDEAGGASEQFF.

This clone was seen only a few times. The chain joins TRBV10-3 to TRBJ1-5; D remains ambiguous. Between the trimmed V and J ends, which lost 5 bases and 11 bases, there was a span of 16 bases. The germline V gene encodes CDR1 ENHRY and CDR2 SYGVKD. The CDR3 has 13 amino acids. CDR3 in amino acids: CAISPDRSVAQHF. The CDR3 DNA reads TGTGCCATCAGTCCCGACCGGAGCGTCGCCCAGCATTTT.

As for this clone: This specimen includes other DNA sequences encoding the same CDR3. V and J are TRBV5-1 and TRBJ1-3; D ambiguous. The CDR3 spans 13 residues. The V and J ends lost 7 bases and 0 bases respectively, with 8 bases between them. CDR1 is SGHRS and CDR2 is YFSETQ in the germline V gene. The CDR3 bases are TGCGCCAGCCGGGCTGCCTCTGGAAACACCATATATTTT. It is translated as CASRAASGNTIYF. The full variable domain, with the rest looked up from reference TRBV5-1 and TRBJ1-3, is KAGVTQTPRYLIKTRGQQVTLSCSPISGHRSVSWYQQTPGQGLQFLFEYFSETQRNKGNFPGRFSGRQFSNSRSEMNVSTLELGDSALYLCASRAASGNTIYFGEGSWLTVV.

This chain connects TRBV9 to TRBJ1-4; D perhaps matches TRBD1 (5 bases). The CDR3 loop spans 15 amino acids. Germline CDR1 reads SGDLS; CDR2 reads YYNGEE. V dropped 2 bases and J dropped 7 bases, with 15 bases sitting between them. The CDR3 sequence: CASSVRDYSGEKLFF. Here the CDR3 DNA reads TGTGCCAGCAGCGTCCGGGACTATTCGGGTGAAAAACTGTTTTTT.

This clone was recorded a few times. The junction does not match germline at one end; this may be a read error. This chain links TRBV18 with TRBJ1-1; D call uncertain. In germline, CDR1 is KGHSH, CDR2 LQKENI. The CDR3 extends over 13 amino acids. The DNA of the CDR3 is TGTGCCAGCTCAACCTCTATAAACACCGAAGCTTTCTTT. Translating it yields CASSTSINTEAFF.